The clone carrying this T cell receptor beta chain has at least ten counts. The antigen remains undetermined. The data are from a study of identical twins' blood T cells. Study results and limitations: Shared CDR3 clonotype counts tracked mainly the product of cloneset sizes.

Both ends of each TCR cDNA library bore sample-specific barcodes. Original data processing: Each donor had about 100,000 to nearly 550,000 clonotypes. TCRdb reprocessed the 5' RACE reads via MiXCR and lists one record per CDR3 protein. The V and J calls and clone size come from TCRdb's table, not from the authors' own analysis. The sample holds 300,000 to 450,000 distinct CDR3 sequences, about 28% seen once. CDR1 KGHDR and CDR2 SFDVKD come from the germline V gene. This CDR3 comprises 18 residues. V trimming: 3 bases; J trimming: 5 bases; junction bases outside the gene matches: 15. The receptor was isolated from a woman between 18 and 50 years old in good health. The chain uses TRBV24-1 and TRBJ1-1, with TRBD1 matching over 9 bases. The sequenced material came from PBMCs. CDR3 DNA sequence: TGTGCCACCAGTGATCCAAGGACAGGGGCCGTTATCGAGACTGAAGCTTTCTTT. This codes for CATSDPRTGAVIETEAFF.